These T cell receptor beta chains were read from a single sample in a study of CD8 T cells in ankylosing spondylitis. TCRdb redid the calling of the 5' RACE reads with MiXCR, one entry per CDR3 protein. The sample holds roughly 260,000 distinct CDR3 sequences; around 20% are singletons and the top ten take 7.8%. The sequencing input was blood, either unsorted or a sorted T cell fraction (not recorded which). The receptor source for this set is a male donor with ankylosing spondylitis or in good health (not recorded which). Each CDR3 is given with its conserved first and last residue. Fields, in order: clone size, D gene, J gene, V gene, CDR3 DNA, CDR3 protein. A D gene is named only where the DNA matches it firmly. Not all rows give a size; the values are once, few, many and, for expanded clones, a class.

clone size: NA; D gene: NA; J gene: TRBJ1-4; V gene: TRBV30; CDR3 DNA: TGTGCTGGGATAAATGAAAAACTGTTTTTT; CDR3 protein: CAGINEKLFF
clone size: few; D gene: NA; J gene: TRBJ1-5; V gene: TRBV19; CDR3 DNA: TGTGCCAGTAGTATAACAGGGAATCAGCCCCAGCATTTT; CDR3 protein: CASSITGNQPQHF
clone size: NA; D gene: NA; J gene: TRBJ2-6; V gene: TRBV12-3/TRBV12-4; CDR3 DNA: TGTGCCAGCAGTTTCCTCTCTGGGGCCAACGTCCTGACTTTC; CDR3 protein: CASSFLSGANVLTF
clone size: NA; D gene: TRBD2; J gene: TRBJ2-1; V gene: TRBV20-1; CDR3 DNA: TGCAGTGCCGAACCATCTAGCGGGTACAATGAGCAGTTCTTC; CDR3 protein: CSAEPSSGYNEQFF
clone size: few; D gene: TRBD1; J gene: TRBJ1-5; V gene: TRBV6-5; CDR3 DNA: TGTGCCAGCAGTTACCTCATAGGGGGCTATCAGCCCCAGCATTTT; CDR3 protein: CASSYLIGGYQPQHF
clone size: few; D gene: TRBD2; J gene: TRBJ2-6; V gene: TRBV9; CDR3 DNA: TGTGCCAGCAGCGAAACTCCGGGGGGCTCTGGGGCCAACGTCCTGACTTTC; CDR3 protein: CASSETPGGSGANVLTF
clone size: NA; D gene: NA; J gene: TRBJ1-5; V gene: TRBV28; CDR3 DNA: TGTGCCAGCAGTTTACGTACAGGCAATCAGCCCCAGCATTTT; CDR3 protein: CASSLRTGNQPQHF
clone size: NA; D gene: TRBD2; J gene: TRBJ2-1; V gene: TRBV24-1; CDR3 DNA: TGTGCCACCAGTGAACATGGGACTAGCGGGGGTCGCAATGAGCAGTTCTTC; CDR3 protein: CATSEHGTSGGRNEQFF
clone size: few; D gene: NA; J gene: TRBJ1-1; V gene: TRBV6-4; CDR3 DNA: TGTGCCAGCAGTGCTCACAGAAACACTGAAGCTTTCTTT; CDR3 protein: CASSAHRNTEAFF
clone size: NA; D gene: NA; J gene: TRBJ1-6; V gene: TRBV20-1; CDR3 DNA: TGCAGTGCTCTACAGGGTCTTTCCTATAATTCACCCCTCCACTTT; CDR3 protein: CSALQGLSYNSPLHF
clone size: medium-sized; D gene: NA; J gene: TRBJ1-1; V gene: TRBV9; CDR3 DNA: TGTGCCAGCAGCGTAGTATCGGGTAACACTGAAGCTTTCTTT; CDR3 protein: CASSVVSGNTEAFF
clone size: few; D gene: TRBD1; J gene: TRBJ1-5; V gene: TRBV19; CDR3 DNA: TGTGCCAGTAGTACCAACCGGGACAGGGGCAATCAGCCCCAGCATTTT; CDR3 protein: CASSTNRDRGNQPQHF
clone size: many; D gene: TRBD2; J gene: TRBJ2-1; V gene: TRBV5-1; CDR3 DNA: TGCGCCAGCAGCTGGTCAGGTCGGGGAGGGGCCTACAATGAGCAGTTCTTC; CDR3 protein: CASSWSGRGGAYNEQFF
clone size: few; D gene: NA; J gene: TRBJ1-2; V gene: TRBV3-1; CDR3 DNA: TGTGCCAGCAGCTTGACCGGGAGGGTCTATGGCTACACCTTC; CDR3 protein: CASSLTGRVYGYTF
clone size: NA; D gene: TRBD1; J gene: TRBJ2-3; V gene: TRBV5-1; CDR3 DNA: TGCGCCAGCAGCGAGGACAGGGCGGGCACAGATACGCAGTATTTT; CDR3 protein: CASSEDRAGTDTQYF
clone size: many; D gene: NA; J gene: TRBJ2-3; V gene: TRBV20-1; CDR3 DNA: TGCAGTGCGCACAGGGAAGGGGGCACAGATACGCAGTATTTT; CDR3 protein: CSAHREGGTDTQYF
clone size: NA; D gene: TRBD2; J gene: TRBJ2-1; V gene: TRBV4-2; CDR3 DNA: TGTGCCAGCTCCGTGACTAGCGGGAGCCCACCGCCCTACAATGAGCAGTTCTTC; CDR3 protein: CASSVTSGSPPPYNEQFF
clone size: few; D gene: TRBD2; J gene: TRBJ2-1; V gene: TRBV10-3; CDR3 DNA: TGTGCCATCAAAGAGGGACTAGCGGGTGAGCAGTTCTTC; CDR3 protein: CAIKEGLAGEQFF
clone size: few; D gene: NA; J gene: TRBJ1-2; V gene: TRBV28; CDR3 DNA: TGTGCCAGCACCCAAGGGGTCGACTATGGCTACACCTTC; CDR3 protein: CASTQGVDYGYTF
clone size: few; D gene: TRBD1; J gene: TRBJ2-2; V gene: TRBV29-1; CDR3 DNA: TGCAGCGTTTCGACAGGGGGCGGCGGGGAGCTGTTTTTT; CDR3 protein: CSVSTGGGGELFF
clone size: few; D gene: TRBD1; J gene: TRBJ1-1; V gene: TRBV6-1; CDR3 DNA: TGTGCCAGCAGTGAAGCCAGGACAGGGGGCCAAGGGATGAACACTGAAGCTTTCTTT; CDR3 protein: CASSEARTGGQGMNTEAFF
clone size: NA; D gene: TRBD1; J gene: TRBJ1-5; V gene: TRBV20-1; CDR3 DNA: TGCAGTGCAGACGGAACCGGGACAGGGGGACAGCCCCAGCATTTT; CDR3 protein: CSADGTGTGGQPQHF
clone size: few; D gene: NA; J gene: TRBJ1-4; V gene: TRBV5-1; CDR3 DNA: TGCGCCAGCAGCTCCGACTTGACAGGTCAATATGAAAAACTGTTTTTT; CDR3 protein: CASSSDLTGQYEKLFF
clone size: few; D gene: NA; J gene: TRBJ2-2; V gene: TRBV9; CDR3 DNA: TGTGCCAGCAGCGTAGCGATGTTTGGCGGGGAGCTGTTTTTT; CDR3 protein: CASSVAMFGGELFF
clone size: few; D gene: NA; J gene: TRBJ2-1; V gene: TRBV9; CDR3 DNA: TGTGCCAGCAGCGTAGAGGGACCGCCATTCGCTGAGCAGTTCTTC; CDR3 protein: CASSVEGPPFAEQFF
clone size: many; D gene: NA; J gene: TRBJ1-1; V gene: TRBV7-6; CDR3 DNA: TGTGCCAGCAGCTTACTTTACGGCCCGAGCACTGAAGCTTTCTTT; CDR3 protein: CASSLLYGPSTEAFF
clone size: few; D gene: NA; J gene: TRBJ2-5; V gene: TRBV5-1; CDR3 DNA: TGCGCCAGCAGCCAACAACAGGGTTATTTTGAGACCCAGTACTTC; CDR3 protein: CASSQQQGYFETQYF
clone size: few; D gene: NA; J gene: TRBJ2-1; V gene: TRBV10-1; CDR3 DNA: TGCGCCAGCAGCCCCGGGCCGGTCGGTGAGCAGTTCTTC; CDR3 protein: CASSPGPVGEQFF
clone size: NA; D gene: NA; J gene: TRBJ1-1; V gene: TRBV18; CDR3 DNA: TGTGCCAGCTCACCCACGGGACTCCCGAACACTGAAGCTTTCTTT; CDR3 protein: CASSPTGLPNTEAFF